The rows below give T cell receptor beta chains drawn from one sample of a study of somatic mutations in cytotoxic T cells in rheumatoid arthritis. Measured with immunoSEQ multiplex PCR; TCRdb has only the in-frame clones, and not every one. The sample carries 23,000 or so clones, roughly 80% recorded once. Specimen: CD8+ T cells sorted from blood. Source of these receptors: a young woman in good health. The CDR3 runs from the conserved cysteine through the conserved F or W. The D gene is left open where the match is weak. Clone size is stated in some rows and not others, as once, few, many or a class when expanded.

len | j_gene | d_gene | abundance | v_gene | CDR3nt | CDR3aa
16 | TRBJ2-1 | TRBD2 | few | TRBV10-2 | TGCGCCAGCGTCGATAAAGCGGGAGGCTTCTACAATGAGCAGTTCTTC | CASVDKAGGFYNEQFF
15 | TRBJ2-1 | TRBD2 | - | TRBV28 | TGTGCCAGCAAATTCCTAGCGGCTACGCTAGGTGAGCAGTTCTTC | CASKFLAATLGEQFF
13 | TRBJ1-2 | TRBD1 | - | TRBV2 | TGTGCCGACCGGGACAGGGGATTTTTTGGCTACACCTTC | CADRDRGFFGYTF
16 | TRBJ1-3 | - | - | TRBV7-9 | TGTGCCAGCAGCCCCCTAGGGCTTTCCTCTGGAAACACCATATATTTT | CASSPLGLSSGNTIYF
13 | TRBJ2-7 | - | - | TRBV27 | TGTGCCAGCGCCTTAGGAGAATCGGTCGAGCAGTACTTC | CASALGESVEQYF
16 | TRBJ2-3 | TRBD2 | - | TRBV15 | TGTGCCACCAGCAGAGTTGGAGCGGGAAGACCAGATACGCAGTATTTT | CATSRVGAGRPDTQYF
12 | TRBJ2-5 | - | - | TRBV6-1 | TGTGCCAGCAGGGGGGCTGGAGAGACCCAGTACTTC | CASRGAGETQYF
15 | TRBJ2-5 | - | - | TRBV13 | TGTGCCAGCAGCTGGTCGGGTCTAGCTAAAGAGACCCAGTACTTC | CASSWSGLAKETQYF
12 | TRBJ1-1 | - | - | TRBV7-3 | TGTGCCAGCAGCCCCGGGGGATCTGAAGCTTTCTTT | CASSPGGSEAFF
11 | TRBJ1-1 | - | once | TRBV28 | TGTGCCAGCAGCCGGAGCACTGAAGCTTTCTTT | CASSRSTEAFF
12 | TRBJ2-3 | - | - | TRBV4-1 | TGCGCCAGCAGCCCAGGCGCAGATACGCAGTATTTT | CASSPGADTQYF